The 16 T cell receptor beta chains in this list originate from one sample, sequenced in a study of T cell responses to AZD1222 COVID-19 vaccine. Using immunoSEQ multiplex PCR, the repertoire was profiled, and TCRdb retains in-frame clones only, with some absent. The table records 70,000 to 85,000 clones, around four fifths of them present only once. Here the sequenced sample was peripheral blood, taken on day 0 of AZD1222 vaccination. Every receptor here comes from an adult in good health.

In DNA, the CDR3 is TGTGCCAGCAACAGAATTGGCGAGTCCGACACTGAAGCTTTCTTT. Amino acids: CASNRIGESDTEAFF. The rearrangement uses TRBV9 and TRBJ1-1; D remains ambiguous. The germline gives CDR1 SGDLS, CDR2 YYNGEE. Trimming left V 6 bases short and J 3 bases short, with 18 bases between. This CDR3 region has 15 residues.

A single count supports this clone. The genes are TRBV7-2 and TRBJ1-1; a possible D gene is TRBD1 (5 bases). The CDR3 is 14 residues long. Germline loops: CDR1 SGHTA, CDR2 FQGNSA. V was pared by 3 bases and J by 0 bases, with 8 bases between. CDR3 DNA: TGTGCCAGCAGCTTGGAAGGGGTGAACACTGAAGCTTTCTTT. Translation: CASSLEGVNTEAFF.

The V call is TRBV5-1, the J call TRBJ2-3; D unresolved. The CDR3 runs 14 residues. Between the trimmed V and J ends, which lost 1 base and 2 bases, there was a span of 8 bases. Germline CDR1 SGHRS, CDR2 YFSETQ. Written as DNA, the CDR3 is TGCGCCAGCAGCTTGTTTGGGGACACAGATACGCAGTATTTT. As protein: CASSLFGDTDTQYF.

The chain uses TRBV4-2 and TRBJ2-7; D gene unclear. V was shortened by 0 bases and J by 5 bases, with 14 bases between the two germline ends. The CDR3 is made up of 15 amino acids. Germline V gene lookup returns CDR1 LGHNA and CDR2 YNFKEQ. As DNA, the CDR3 is TGTGCCAGCAGCCAAGAAAGCCCTACCTACAACGAGCAGTACTTC. Translating gives CASSQESPTYNEQYF.

The rearrangement joins TRBV18 to TRBJ2-2; D not certain. There are 15 residues in the CDR3. Germline V gene sequence: CDR1 KGHSH, CDR2 LQKENI. V gave up 4 bases and J gave up 0 bases, with 9 bases separating them. In nucleotides, the CDR3 is TGTGCCAGCTCACTGGGCAACGCGAACACCGGGGAGCTGTTTTTT. Residues: CASSLGNANTGELFF. Supplemented by reference TRBV18 and TRBJ2-2, the full variable domain reads NAGVMQNPRHLVRRRGQEARLRCSPMKGHSHVYWYRQLPEEGLKFMVYLQKENIIDESGMPKERFSAEFPKEGPSILRIQQVVRGDSAAYFCASSLGNANTGELFFGEGSRLTVL.

The chain recombines TRBV7-9 with TRBJ2-3; unclear D gene. CDR3 size: 12 residues. The germline V gene has CDR1 SEHNR and CDR2 FQNEAQ (reference sequence). V was pared by 5 bases and J by 5 bases, with 8 bases between. The CDR3 DNA sequence: TGTGCCAGCAGCATAGAGAAAGATACGCAGTATTTT. Its translation is CASSIEKDTQYF.

The rearrangement joins TRBV7-9 to TRBJ2-4; D not certain. This CDR3 comprises 13 residues. V was pared by 1 base and J by 13 bases, with 14 bases between. The V gene's germline CDR1 is SEHNR and CDR2 FQNEAQ (reference sequence). CDR3 amino acids: CASSLGSGELQYF. In DNA, the CDR3 is TGTGCCAGCAGCTTAGGTAGTGGCGAATTACAGTACTTC.

The chain has TRBV6-2 or TRBV6-3 and TRBJ2-5; 9 nucleotides align to TRBD1. Looked up from germline, CDR1 is MNHEY and CDR2 is SVGEGT. V trimming: 1 base; J trimming: 1 base; junction bases outside the gene matches: 7. This CDR3 contains 17 residues. Written as DNA, the CDR3 is TGTGCCAGCAGTTACTACCCCGGGACAGGGATCCAAGAGACCCAGTACTTC. Encoded protein: CASSYYPGTGIQETQYF.

The chain links TRBV2 to TRBJ2-7; 7 bases agree with TRBD2. Trimming took 7 bases from V and 3 from J; bases not matched to a gene: 6. Germline V CDR1 and CDR2: SNHLY, FYNNEI. CDR3 length: 13 amino acids. CDR3 residues: CASISGEIYEQYF. Here the CDR3 DNA reads TGTGCCAGCATAAGCGGGGAGATCTACGAGCAGTACTTC.

The CDR3 protein is CASSLDPGSGANVLTF. The CDR3, as DNA: TGCGCCAGCAGCTTGGATCCAGGTTCTGGGGCCAACGTCCTGACTTTC. V and J are TRBV5-1 and TRBJ2-6; D gene uncertain. This CDR3 is built from 16 residues. Germline V gene sequence: CDR1 SGHRS, CDR2 YFSETQ. The ends were cut back, 0 bases at V and 1 base at J, with 8 bases in the middle.

The chain combines TRBV7-2 with TRBJ1-2; D is possibly TRBD1 (6 bases). The CDR3 covers 15 residues. V was clipped by 5 bases and J by 8 bases, with 21 bases between them. Per germline, CDR1 SGHTA and CDR2 FQGNSA. The CDR3 region has the DNA TGTGCCAGCAGCCAAGCCCCCCCGGGGGCGGGGGGCTACACCTTC. Its translation is CASSQAPPGAGGYTF.

In DNA, the CDR3 is TGTGCCAGCTCACCACGACAGGGTCTCTTTGAAAAACTGTTTTTT. Amino acid sequence: CASSPRQGLFEKLFF. V is TRBV18 and J is TRBJ1-4; TRBD1 aligns across 7 bases. Germline trimming cut 1 base from V and 7 bases from J; bases unmatched to any gene: 6. Germline V gives CDR1 KGHSH, CDR2 LQKENI. The length of the CDR3 is 15 residues.

The gene calls are TRBV7-9 and TRBJ1-1; 7 bases match TRBD1. The V segment lost 5 bases and the J segment 1 base; nucleotides outside the gene matches: 4. Germline V gene data show CDR1 as SEHNR and CDR2 as FQNEAQ (reference sequence). The CDR3 extends over 14 amino acids. The CDR3 is CASSPRQGNTEAFF. DNA for the CDR3: TGTGCCAGCAGCCCCCGACAGGGGAACACTGAAGCTTTCTTT.

V and J are TRBV6-5 and TRBJ2-7, with TRBD1 as a possible D gene (6 bases). The length of the CDR3 is 14 residues. The V gene lost 3 bases and the J gene lost 6 bases, with 15 bases spanning the gap. Germline values: CDR1 MNHEY, CDR2 SVGAGI. The CDR3 region is CASSYSQGVREQYF. The CDR3 region has the DNA TGTGCCAGCAGTTATTCACAGGGCGTCCGCGAGCAGTACTTC.

This clone has more than one count but fewer than ten. J is TRBJ1-2 and V is TRBV30, with 7 bases aligning to TRBD1. This CDR3 region has 13 residues. Looked up from germline, CDR1 is GTSNPN and CDR2 is SVGIG (reference sequence). V lost 5 bases to trimming and J lost 3 bases; unmatched junction nucleotides: 6. The CDR3 nucleotides read TGTGCCTGGGGAGGCCAGGGGGACTATGGCTACACCTTC. Its protein is CAWGGQGDYGYTF.

In its sample, this clone was seen once. The rearrangement joins TRBV11-2 to TRBJ2-1, with TRBD1 matching 9 bases. The CDR3 consists of 17 residues. V dropped 5 bases and J dropped 4; count of bases not matched to a gene: 12. Germline CDR1 SGHAT, CDR2 FQNNGV. The CDR3 DNA reads as TGTGCCAGCAGCCACAACCTCCCGGGACAGGGTTACAATGAGCAGTTCTTC. This codes for CASSHNLPGQGYNEQFF.